A single TCR beta chain is shown here with its context. An end of the junction differs from the germline gene, which may be a read error. In germline, CDR1 is SSHAT, CDR2 FNYEAQ (reference sequence). The CDR3 is 15 residues long. These data originate in a study of cytomegalovirus exposure and HLA in healthy donors. 60 Vbeta and 13 Jbeta primers were used in PCR. Generated by immunoSEQ multiplex PCR, the TCRdb table keeps only in-frame clones and is missing some. The data show 55,000 to 85,000 clones, roughly 69% seen once. The sequence came from a woman between 45 and 65 years old in good health and CMV-seronegative. The chain employs TRBV7-7 and TRBJ2-2; TRBD1 might be the D (6 bases). Sequencing input: PBMCs. In DNA, the CDR3 is TGTGCTAGCAGCTTAGCCATAACAGGGACCGGGGAGCTGTTTTTT. Its translation: CASSLAITGTGELFF. The full variable domain, completed using reference TRBV7-7 and TRBJ2-2, is GAGVSQSPRYKVTKRGQDVTLRCDPISSHATLYWYQQALGQGPEFLTYFNYEAQPDKSGLPSDRFSAERPEGSISTLTIQRTEQRDSAMYRCASSLAITGTGELFFGEGSRLTVL.